The clone carrying this T cell receptor (beta chain) has only a few counts. Its matching antigen is unknown. Gene names follow the mouse nomenclature. This entry belongs to a study of tissue T cells after allogeneic stem cell transplantation. Study-wide points: Anatomically similar tissues had similar TCR repertoires within each patient. Across patients, clones rarely overlapped, yet motif clusters were shared tissue-specifically.

Time point meaning: mouse harvest day 7 after allogeneic transplant. The graft held 10^6 splenic CD5+ T cells and 10^7 T-cell-depleted bone marrow cells. Mice had MHC-mismatched B6 into BALB/c GVHD, sampled day 7 or 14. CDR3 sequences, V/J genes, frequencies and template counts came from survey-depth TCRbeta sequencing. The repertoire was sequenced with immunoSEQ multiplex PCR; TCRdb's copy has only in-frame clones and lacks some. This table has around 7,500 clones, more than 35% appearing once. The receptor's source is a female BALB/c mouse given C57BL/6 T cells with graft-versus-host disease after an allogeneic hematopoietic cell transplant. Sequencing used gut tissue.

CDR3 DNA (partial): TGTGCCAGCAGTCTGTACCAGAGAAACACAGAAGTCTTC. Amino acids: CASSLYQRNTEVF. From start to end, the CDR3 is CASSLYQRNTEVFF. The chain is built from TRBV26 and TRBJ1-1; D is unresolved. The read is 1 residue too short to cover the CDR3 end, so that end is filled in from the germline J gene. The germline CDR1 and CDR2 sequences are KGHPV and FQNQEV (reference sequence). Trimming took 1 base from V and 1 from J, leaving 7 bases between them. This CDR3 is 14 amino acids long.